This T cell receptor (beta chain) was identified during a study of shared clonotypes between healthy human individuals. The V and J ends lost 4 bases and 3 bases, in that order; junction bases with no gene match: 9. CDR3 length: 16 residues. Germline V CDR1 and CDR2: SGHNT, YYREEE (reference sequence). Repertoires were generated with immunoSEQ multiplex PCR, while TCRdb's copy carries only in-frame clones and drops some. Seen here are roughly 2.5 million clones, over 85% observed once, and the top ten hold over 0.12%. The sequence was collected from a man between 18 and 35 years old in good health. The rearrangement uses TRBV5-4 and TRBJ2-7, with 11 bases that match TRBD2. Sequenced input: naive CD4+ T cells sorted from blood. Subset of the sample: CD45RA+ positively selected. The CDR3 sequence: CASSGGGLAGLYEQYF. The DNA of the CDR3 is TGTGCCAGCAGCGGAGGAGGACTAGCGGGCCTCTACGAGCAGTACTTC.